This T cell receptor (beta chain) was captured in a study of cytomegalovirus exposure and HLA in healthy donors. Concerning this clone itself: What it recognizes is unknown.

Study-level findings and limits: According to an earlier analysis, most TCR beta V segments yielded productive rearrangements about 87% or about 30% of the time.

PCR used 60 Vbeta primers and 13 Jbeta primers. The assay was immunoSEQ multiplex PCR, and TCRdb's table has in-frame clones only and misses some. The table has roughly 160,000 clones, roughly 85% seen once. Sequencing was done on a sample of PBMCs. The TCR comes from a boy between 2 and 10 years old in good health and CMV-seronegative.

The CDR3 coding sequence is TGTGCCTGGAGTGTTCGCTTATCGGGGGGGGCGGCGCAGCCCCAGCATTTT. Translation: CAWSVRLSGGAAQPQHF. The V and J genes are TRBV30 and TRBJ1-5; TRBD1 is a possible D gene (6 bases). The CDR3 runs to 17 residues. V gave up 0 bases and J gave up 7 bases, with 22 bases separating them. Germline CDR1 reads GTSNPN; CDR2 reads SVGIG (reference sequence).